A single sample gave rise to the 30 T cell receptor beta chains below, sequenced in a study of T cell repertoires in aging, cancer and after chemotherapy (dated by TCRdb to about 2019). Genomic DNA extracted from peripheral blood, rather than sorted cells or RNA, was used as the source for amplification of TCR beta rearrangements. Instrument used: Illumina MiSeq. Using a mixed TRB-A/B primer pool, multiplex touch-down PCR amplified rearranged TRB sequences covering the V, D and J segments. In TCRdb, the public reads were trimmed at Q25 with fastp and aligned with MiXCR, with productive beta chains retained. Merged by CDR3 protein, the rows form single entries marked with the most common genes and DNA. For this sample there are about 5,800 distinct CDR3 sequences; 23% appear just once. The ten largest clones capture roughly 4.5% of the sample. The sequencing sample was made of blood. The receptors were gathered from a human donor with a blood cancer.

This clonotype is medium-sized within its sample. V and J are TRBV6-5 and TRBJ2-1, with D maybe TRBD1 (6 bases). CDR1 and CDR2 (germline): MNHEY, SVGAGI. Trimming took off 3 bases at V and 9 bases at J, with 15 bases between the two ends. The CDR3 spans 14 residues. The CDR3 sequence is CASSYWVGGGEQFF. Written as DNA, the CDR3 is TGTGCCAGCAGTTATTGGGTAGGGGGTGGTGAGCAGTTCTTC.

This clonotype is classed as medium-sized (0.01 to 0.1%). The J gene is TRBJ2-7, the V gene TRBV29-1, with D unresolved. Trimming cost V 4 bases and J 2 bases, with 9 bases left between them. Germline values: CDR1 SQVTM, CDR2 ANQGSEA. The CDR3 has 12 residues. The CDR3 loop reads CSVVGTTYEQYF. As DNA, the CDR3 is TGCAGCGTTGTAGGCACAACCTACGAGCAGTACTTC.

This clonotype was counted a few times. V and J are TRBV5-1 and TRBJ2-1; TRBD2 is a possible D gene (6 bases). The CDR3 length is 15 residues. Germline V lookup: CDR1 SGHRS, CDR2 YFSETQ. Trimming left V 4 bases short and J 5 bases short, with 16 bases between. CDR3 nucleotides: TGCGCCAGCAGCGCGTTGGGAGGAGGCCACAATGAGCAGTTCTTC. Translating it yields CASSALGGGHNEQFF.

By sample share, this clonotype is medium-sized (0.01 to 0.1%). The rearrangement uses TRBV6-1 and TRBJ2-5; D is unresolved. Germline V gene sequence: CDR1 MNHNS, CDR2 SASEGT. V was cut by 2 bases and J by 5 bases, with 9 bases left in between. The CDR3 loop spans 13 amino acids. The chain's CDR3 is CASSEQLGETQYF. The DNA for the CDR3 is TGTGCCAGCAGTGAACAACTGGGGGAGACCCAGTACTTC.

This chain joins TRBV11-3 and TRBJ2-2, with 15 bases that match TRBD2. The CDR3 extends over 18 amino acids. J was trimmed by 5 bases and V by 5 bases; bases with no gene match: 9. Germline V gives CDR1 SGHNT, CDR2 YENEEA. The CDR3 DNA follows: TGTGCCAGCAGCCAAAACCCGGGACTAGCGGGGGGAACCGGGGAGCTGTTTTTT. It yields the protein CASSQNPGLAGGTGELFF.

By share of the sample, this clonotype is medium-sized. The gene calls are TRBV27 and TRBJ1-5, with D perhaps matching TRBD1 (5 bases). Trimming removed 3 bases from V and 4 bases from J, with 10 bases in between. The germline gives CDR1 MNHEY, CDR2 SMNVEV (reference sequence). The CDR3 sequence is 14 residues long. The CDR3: CASSLGGRNQPQHF. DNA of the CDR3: TGTGCCAGCAGTTTGGGGGGGAGGAATCAGCCCCAGCATTTT.

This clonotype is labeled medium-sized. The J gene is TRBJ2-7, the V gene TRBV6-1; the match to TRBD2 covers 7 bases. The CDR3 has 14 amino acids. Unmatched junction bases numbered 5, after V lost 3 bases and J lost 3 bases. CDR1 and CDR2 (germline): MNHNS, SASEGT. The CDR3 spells CASSEWTSIYEQYF. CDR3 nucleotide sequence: TGTGCCAGCAGTGAGTGGACTAGTATCTACGAGCAGTACTTC.

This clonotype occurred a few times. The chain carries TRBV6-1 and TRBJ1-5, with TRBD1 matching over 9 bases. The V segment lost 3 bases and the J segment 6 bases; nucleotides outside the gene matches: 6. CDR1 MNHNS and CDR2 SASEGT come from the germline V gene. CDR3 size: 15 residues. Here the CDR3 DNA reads TGTGCCAGCAGTGATAAAGGGACAGGGACTCAGCCCCAGCATTTT. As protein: CASSDKGTGTQPQHF.

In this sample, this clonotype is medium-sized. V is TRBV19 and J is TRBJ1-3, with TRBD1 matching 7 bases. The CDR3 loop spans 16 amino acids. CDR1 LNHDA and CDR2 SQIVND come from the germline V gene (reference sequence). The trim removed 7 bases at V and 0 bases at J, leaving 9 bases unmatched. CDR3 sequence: CASTARDSGSGNTIYF. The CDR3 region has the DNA TGTGCCAGTACCGCCCGGGACAGTGGCTCTGGAAACACCATATATTTT.

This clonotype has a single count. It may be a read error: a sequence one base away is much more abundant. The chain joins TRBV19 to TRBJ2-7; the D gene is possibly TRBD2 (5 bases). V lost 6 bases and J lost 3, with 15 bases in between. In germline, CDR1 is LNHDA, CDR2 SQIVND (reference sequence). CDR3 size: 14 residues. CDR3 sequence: CASRRTSYRYEQYF. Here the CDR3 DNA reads TGTGCCAGTAGAAGGACTTCTTATCGCTACGAGCAGTACTTC.

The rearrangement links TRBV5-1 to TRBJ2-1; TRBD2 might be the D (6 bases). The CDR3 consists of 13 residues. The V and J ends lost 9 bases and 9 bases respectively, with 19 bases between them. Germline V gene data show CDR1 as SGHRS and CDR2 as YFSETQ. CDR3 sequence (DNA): TGCGCCACCCACCGGGACTTAGCTAGTGAGCAGTTCTTC. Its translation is CATHRDLASEQFF.

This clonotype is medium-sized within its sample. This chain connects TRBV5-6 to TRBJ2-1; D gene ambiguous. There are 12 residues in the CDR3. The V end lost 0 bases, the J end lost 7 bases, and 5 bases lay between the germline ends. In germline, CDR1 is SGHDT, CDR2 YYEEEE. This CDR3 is CASSLAENEQFF. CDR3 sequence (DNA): TGTGCCAGCAGCTTGGCGGAGAATGAGCAGTTCTTC.

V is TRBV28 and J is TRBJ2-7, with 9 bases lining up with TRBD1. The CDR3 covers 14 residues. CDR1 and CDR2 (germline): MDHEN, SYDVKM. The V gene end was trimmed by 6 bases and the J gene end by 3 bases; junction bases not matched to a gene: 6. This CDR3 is CASRGQGKVYEQYF. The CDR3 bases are TGTGCCAGCAGGGGACAGGGCAAGGTCTACGAGCAGTACTTC.

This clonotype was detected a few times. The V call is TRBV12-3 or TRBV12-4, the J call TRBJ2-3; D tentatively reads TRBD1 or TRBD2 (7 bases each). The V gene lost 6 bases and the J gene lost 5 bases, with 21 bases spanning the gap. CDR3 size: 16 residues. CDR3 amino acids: CASSQGGTVILDTQYF. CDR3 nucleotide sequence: TGTGCCAGCAGCCAGGGGGGGACCGTGATCCTAGATACGCAGTATTTT.

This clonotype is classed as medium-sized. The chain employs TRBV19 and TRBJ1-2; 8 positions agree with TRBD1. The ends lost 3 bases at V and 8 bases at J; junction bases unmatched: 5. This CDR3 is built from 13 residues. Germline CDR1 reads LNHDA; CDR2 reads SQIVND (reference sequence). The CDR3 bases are TGTGCCAGTAGTATCACAGGGGGGGTCGGCTACACCTTC. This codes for CASSITGGVGYTF.

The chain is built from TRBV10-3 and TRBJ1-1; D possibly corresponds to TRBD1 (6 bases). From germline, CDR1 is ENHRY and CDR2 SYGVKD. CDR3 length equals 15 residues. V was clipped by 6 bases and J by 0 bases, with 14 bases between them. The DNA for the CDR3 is TGTGCCATCAGCTTGAAGGGGGACATGAACACTGAAGCTTTCTTT. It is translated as CAISLKGDMNTEAFF.

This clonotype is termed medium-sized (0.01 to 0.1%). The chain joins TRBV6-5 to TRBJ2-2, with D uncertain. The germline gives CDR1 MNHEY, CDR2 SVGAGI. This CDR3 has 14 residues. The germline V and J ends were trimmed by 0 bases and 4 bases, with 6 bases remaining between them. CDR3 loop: CASSYSEITGELFF. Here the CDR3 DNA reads TGTGCCAGCAGTTACTCGGAAATCACCGGGGAGCTGTTTTTT.

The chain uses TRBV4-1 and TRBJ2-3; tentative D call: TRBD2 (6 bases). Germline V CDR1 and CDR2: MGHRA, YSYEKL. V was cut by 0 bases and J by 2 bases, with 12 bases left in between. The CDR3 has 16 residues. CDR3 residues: CASSQDWTITTDTQYF. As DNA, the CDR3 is TGCGCCAGCAGCCAAGATTGGACTATAACCACAGATACGCAGTATTTT.

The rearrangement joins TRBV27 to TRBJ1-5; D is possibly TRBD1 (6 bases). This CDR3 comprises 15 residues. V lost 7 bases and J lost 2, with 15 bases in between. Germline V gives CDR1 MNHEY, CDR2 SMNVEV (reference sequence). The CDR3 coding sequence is TGTGCCAGCAAAACGGGGGGCAGGGGCAATCAGCCCCAGCATTTT. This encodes CASKTGGRGNQPQHF.

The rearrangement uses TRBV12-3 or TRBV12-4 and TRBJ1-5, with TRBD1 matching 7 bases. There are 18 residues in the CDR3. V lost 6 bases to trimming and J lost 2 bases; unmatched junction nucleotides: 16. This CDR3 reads CASSLRVSGGSGNQPQHF. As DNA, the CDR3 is TGTGCCAGCAGCCTGAGGGTTTCAGGGGGTTCGGGCAATCAGCCCCAGCATTTT.

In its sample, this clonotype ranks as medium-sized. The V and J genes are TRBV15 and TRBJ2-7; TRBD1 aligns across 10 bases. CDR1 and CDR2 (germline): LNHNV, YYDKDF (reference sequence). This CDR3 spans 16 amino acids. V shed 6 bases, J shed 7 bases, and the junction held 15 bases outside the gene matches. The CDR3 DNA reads TGTGCCACCAGTCCGTATTCCGGGACAGGGGAGGGGGAGCAGTACTTC. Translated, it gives CATSPYSGTGEGEQYF. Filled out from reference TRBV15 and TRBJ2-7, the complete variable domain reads DAMVIQNPRYQVTQFGKPVTLSCSQTLNHNVMYWYQQKSSQAPKLLFHYYDKDFNNEADTPDNFQSRRPNTSFCFLDIRSPGLGDTAMYLCATSPYSGTGEGEQYFGPGTRLTVT.

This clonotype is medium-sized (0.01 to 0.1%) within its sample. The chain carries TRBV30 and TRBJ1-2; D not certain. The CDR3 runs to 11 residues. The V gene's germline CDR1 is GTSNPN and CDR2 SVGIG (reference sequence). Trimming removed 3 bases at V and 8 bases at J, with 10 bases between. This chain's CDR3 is CAWSYQSGYTF. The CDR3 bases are TGTGCCTGGAGCTACCAATCAGGCTACACCTTC.

This CDR3 reads CASSLAMDAALFF. The CDR3 nucleotides read TGTGCCAGCAGCTTAGCGATGGACGCCGCCCTGTTTTTT. This chain joins TRBV7-9 and TRBJ1-4; D gene uncertain. CDR3 size: 13 residues. CDR1 is SEHNR and CDR2 is FQNEAQ in the germline V gene (reference sequence). V dropped 0 bases and J dropped 14 bases, with 13 bases sitting between them.

The CDR3 is CASSPEQQASGNTIYF. The CDR3 nucleotides are TGTGCCAGCTCACCGGAACAGCAAGCCTCTGGAAACACCATATATTTT. V gene TRBV18 combines with J gene TRBJ1-3; D not resolved. Trimming removed 3 bases at V and 0 bases at J, with 12 bases between. The CDR3 contains 16 residues. CDR1 and CDR2 (germline): KGHSH, LQKENI.

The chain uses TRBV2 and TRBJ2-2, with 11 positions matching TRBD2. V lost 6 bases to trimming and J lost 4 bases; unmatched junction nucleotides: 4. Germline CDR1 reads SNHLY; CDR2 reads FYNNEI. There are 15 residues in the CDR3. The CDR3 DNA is TGTGCCAGCAGCTTAGCGGGAGGGCTCACCGGGGAGCTGTTTTTT. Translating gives CASSLAGGLTGELFF.

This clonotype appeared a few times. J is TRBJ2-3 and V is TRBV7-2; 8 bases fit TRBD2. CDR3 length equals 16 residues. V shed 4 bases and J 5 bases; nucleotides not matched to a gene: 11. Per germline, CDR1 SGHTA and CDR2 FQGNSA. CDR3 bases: TGTGCCAGCAGCTCACATGGGGCGGGAGGAGGAGATACGCAGTATTTT. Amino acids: CASSSHGAGGGDTQYF.

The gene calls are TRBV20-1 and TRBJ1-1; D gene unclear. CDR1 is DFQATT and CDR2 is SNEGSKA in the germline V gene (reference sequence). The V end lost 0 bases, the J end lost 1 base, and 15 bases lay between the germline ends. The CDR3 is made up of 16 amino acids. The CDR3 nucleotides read TGCAGTGCTAGAGATCGAGGCCCTAAAGGGAACACTGAAGCTTTCTTT. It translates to CSARDRGPKGNTEAFF.

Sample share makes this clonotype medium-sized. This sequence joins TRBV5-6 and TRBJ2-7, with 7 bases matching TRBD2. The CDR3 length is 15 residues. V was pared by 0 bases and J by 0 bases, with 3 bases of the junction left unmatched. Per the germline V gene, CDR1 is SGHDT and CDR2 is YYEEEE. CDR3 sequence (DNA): TGTGCCAGCAGCTTGGGCGGGAGTGGCTCCTACGAGCAGTACTTC. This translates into CASSLGGSGSYEQYF.

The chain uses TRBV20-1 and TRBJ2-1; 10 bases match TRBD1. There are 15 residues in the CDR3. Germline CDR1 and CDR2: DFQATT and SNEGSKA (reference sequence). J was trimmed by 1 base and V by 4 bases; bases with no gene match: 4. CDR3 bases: TGCAGTGCTATGCCGGGACAGGGGTCCTACAATGAGCAGTTCTTC. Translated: CSAMPGQGSYNEQFF.

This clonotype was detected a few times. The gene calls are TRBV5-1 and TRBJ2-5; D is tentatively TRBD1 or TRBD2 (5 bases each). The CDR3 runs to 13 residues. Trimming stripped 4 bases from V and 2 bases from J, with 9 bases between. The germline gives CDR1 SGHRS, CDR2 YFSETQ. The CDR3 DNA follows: TGCGCCAGCAGCCGGGGCATACAAGAGACCCAGTACTTC. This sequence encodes CASSRGIQETQYF.